This TCR beta chain was profiled in a study of T-cell memory formation after mild COVID-19. TCRdb re-called the 5' RACE reads with MiXCR, one entry per CDR3 protein. In the table there are about 470,000 distinct CDR3 sequences, approximately 23% of which are singletons. There are a few counts of this clonotype. Its antigen is not identified. Trimming took 8 bases from V and 4 from J; bases not matched to a gene: 4. CDR1 SQVTM and CDR2 ANQGSEA come from the germline V gene. This CDR3 is built from 12 residues. General study findings and limits: Contracting CD4+ clones lay largely in CM and EM, with CD8+ ones residing in EMRA. Certain responding clones were present in pre-infection memory, suggesting participation of cross-reactive memory.

The rearrangement links TRBV29-1 to TRBJ1-1; 10 nucleotides line up with TRBD1. This clonotype was sampled from an adult woman who had mild COVID-19 (a few samples of this study predate the infection). Cell type and time point are not known. What was sequenced was PBMCs or a T cell subset sorted from them (not recorded which). CDR3 sequence: CSIRQGATEAFF. The CDR3 nucleotides read TGCAGCATTCGACAGGGGGCCACTGAAGCTTTCTTT.